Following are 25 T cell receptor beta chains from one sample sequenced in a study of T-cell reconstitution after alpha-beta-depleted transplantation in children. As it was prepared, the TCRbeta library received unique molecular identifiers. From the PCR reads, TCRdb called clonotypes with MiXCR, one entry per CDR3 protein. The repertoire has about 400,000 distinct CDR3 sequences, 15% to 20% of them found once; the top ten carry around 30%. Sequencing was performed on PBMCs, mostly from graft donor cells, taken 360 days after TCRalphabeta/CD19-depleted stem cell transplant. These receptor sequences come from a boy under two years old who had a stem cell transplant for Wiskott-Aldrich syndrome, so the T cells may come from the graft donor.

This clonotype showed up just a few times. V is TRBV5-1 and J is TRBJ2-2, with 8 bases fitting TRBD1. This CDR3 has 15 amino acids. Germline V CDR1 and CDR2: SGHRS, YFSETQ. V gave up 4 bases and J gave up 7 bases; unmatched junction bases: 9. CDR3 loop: CASSLGDRGNGELFF. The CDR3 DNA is TGCGCCAGCAGCCTAGGCGACAGGGGAAACGGGGAGCTGTTTTTT.

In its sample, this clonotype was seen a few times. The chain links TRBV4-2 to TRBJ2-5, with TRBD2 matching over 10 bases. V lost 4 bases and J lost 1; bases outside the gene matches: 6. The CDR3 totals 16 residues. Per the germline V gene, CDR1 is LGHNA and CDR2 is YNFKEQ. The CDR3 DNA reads TGTGCCAGCAGCCGGGGAAGCGGGGGGGTCCAAGAGACCCAGTACTTC. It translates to CASSRGSGGVQETQYF.

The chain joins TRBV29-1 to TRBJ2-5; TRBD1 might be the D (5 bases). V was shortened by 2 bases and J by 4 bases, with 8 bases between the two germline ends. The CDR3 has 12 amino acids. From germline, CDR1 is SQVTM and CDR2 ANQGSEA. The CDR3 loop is CSVETGVETQYF. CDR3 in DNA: TGCAGCGTTGAAACAGGAGTAGAGACCCAGTACTTC.

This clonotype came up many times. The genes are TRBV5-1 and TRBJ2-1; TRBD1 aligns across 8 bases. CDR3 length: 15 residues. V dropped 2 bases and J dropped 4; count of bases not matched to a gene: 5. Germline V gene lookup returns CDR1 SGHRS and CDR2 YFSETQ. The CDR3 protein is CASSFTGQEYNEQFF. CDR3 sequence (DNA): TGCGCCAGCAGCTTCACGGGACAGGAATACAATGAGCAGTTCTTC. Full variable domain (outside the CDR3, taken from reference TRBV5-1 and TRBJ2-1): KAGVTQTPRYLIKTRGQQVTLSCSPISGHRSVSWYQQTPGQGLQFLFEYFSETQRNKGNFPGRFSGRQFSNSRSEMNVSTLELGDSALYLCASSFTGQEYNEQFFGPGTRLTVL.

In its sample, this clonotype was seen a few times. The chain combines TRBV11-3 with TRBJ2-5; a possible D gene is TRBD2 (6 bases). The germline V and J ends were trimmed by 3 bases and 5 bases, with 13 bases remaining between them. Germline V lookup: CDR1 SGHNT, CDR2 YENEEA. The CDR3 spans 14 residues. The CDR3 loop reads CASSFPGDFETQYF. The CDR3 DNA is TGTGCCAGCAGCTTCCCGGGGGATTTCGAGACCCAGTACTTC.

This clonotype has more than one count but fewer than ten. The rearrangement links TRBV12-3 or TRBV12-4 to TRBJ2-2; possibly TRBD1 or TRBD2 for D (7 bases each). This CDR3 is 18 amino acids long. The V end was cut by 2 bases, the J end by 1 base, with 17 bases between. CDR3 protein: CASSLWVLRGGNTGELFF. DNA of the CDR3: TGTGCCAGCAGTTTATGGGTCCTCAGGGGGGGGAACACCGGGGAGCTGTTTTTT.

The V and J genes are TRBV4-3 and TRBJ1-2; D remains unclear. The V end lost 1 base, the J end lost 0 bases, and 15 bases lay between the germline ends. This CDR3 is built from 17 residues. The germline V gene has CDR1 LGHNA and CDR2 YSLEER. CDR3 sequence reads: CASSQAGDPTANYGYTF. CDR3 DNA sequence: TGCGCCAGCAGCCAAGCCGGGGATCCCACTGCTAACTATGGCTACACCTTC.

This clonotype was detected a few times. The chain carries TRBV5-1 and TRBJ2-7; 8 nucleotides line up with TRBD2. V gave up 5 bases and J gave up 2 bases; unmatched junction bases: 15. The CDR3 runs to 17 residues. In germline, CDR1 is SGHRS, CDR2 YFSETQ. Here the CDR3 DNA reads TGCGCCAGCAGGCCCGGAGGCTTACTAGCGGTAACCTACGAGCAGTACTTC. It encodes CASRPGGLLAVTYEQYF.

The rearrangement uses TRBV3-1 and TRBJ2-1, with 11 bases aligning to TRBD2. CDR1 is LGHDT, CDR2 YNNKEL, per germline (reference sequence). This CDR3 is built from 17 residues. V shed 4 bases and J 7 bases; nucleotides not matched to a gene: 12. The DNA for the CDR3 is TGTGCCAGCAGCCCATCTTTAGCGGGGGGGCCTTCTAATGAGCAGTTCTTC. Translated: CASSPSLAGGPSNEQFF.

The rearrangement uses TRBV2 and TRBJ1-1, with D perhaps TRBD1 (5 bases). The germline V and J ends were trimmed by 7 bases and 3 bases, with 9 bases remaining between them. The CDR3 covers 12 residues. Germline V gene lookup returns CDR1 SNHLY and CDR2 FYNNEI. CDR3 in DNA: TGTGCCAGCATCGACAGCTACACTGAAGCTTTCTTT. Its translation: CASIDSYTEAFF.

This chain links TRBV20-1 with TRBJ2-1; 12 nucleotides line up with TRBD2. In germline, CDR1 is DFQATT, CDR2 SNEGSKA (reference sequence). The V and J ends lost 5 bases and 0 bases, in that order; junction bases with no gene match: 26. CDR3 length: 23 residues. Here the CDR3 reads CSAYPTHILTSGRIPLSYNEQFF. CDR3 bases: TGCAGTGCTTATCCCACACACATTTTGACTAGCGGGAGAATCCCCCTCTCCTACAATGAGCAGTTCTTC.

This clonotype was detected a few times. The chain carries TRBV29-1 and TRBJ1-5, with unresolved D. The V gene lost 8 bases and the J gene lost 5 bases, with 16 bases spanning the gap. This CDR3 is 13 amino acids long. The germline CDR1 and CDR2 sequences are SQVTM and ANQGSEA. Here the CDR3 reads CSTGVSPDQPQHF. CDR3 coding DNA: TGCAGCACTGGGGTCTCACCGGATCAGCCCCAGCATTTT.

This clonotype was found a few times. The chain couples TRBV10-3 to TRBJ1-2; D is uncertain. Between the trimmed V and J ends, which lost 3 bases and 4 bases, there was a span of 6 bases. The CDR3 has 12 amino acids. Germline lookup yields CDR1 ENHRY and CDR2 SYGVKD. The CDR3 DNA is TGTGCCATCAGTGAATGGGCCTATGGCTACACCTTC. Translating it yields CAISEWAYGYTF.

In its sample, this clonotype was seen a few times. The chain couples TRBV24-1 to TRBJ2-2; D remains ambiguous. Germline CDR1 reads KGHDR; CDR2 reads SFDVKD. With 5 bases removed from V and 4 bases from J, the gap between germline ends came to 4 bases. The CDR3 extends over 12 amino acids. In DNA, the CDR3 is TGTGCCACCAGTGCAGCCACCGGGGAGCTGTTTTTT. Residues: CATSAATGELFF.

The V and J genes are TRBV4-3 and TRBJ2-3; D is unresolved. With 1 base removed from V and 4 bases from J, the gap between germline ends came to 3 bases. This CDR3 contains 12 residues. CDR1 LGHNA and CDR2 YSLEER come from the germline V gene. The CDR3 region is CASSQGADTQYF. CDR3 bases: TGCGCCAGCAGCCAAGGGGCAGATACGCAGTATTTT.

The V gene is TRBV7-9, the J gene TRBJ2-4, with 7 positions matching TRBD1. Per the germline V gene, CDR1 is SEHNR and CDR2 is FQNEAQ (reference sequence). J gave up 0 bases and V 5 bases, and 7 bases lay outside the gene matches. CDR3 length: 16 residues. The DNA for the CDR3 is TGTGCCAGCAGCGGGTGGACAGGAGTAGCCAAAAACATTCAGTACTTC. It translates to CASSGWTGVAKNIQYF.

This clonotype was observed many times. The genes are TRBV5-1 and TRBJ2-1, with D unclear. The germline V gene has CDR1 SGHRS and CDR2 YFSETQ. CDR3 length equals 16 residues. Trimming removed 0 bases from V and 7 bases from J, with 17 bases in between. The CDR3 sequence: CASSLAMGSRWNEQFF. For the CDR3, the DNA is TGCGCCAGCAGCTTGGCCATGGGTAGTAGATGGAATGAGCAGTTCTTC.

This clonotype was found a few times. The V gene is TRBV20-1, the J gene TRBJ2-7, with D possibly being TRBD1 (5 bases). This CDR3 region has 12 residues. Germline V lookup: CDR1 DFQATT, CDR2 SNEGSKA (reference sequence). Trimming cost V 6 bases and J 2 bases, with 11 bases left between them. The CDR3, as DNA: TGCAGTGCGCGGACATACCCCTACGAGCAGTACTTC. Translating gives CSARTYPYEQYF.

The CDR3 DNA is TGCAGCGTTGACCCGGGACAGGCCCACAATGAGCAGTTCTTC. This gives the protein CSVDPGQAHNEQFF. The chain carries TRBV29-1 and TRBJ2-1; the match to TRBD1 covers 8 bases. The length of the CDR3 is 14 residues. After removal of 3 bases from V and 5 bases from J, the junction contained 6 bases not matched to a gene. Germline V lookup: CDR1 SQVTM, CDR2 ANQGSEA.

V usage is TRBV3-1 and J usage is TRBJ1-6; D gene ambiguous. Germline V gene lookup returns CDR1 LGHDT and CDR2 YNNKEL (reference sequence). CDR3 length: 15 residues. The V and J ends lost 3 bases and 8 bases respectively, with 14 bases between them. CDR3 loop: CASSQGNPIHSPLHF. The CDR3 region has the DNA TGTGCCAGCAGCCAGGGAAACCCTATTCATTCACCCCTCCACTTT.

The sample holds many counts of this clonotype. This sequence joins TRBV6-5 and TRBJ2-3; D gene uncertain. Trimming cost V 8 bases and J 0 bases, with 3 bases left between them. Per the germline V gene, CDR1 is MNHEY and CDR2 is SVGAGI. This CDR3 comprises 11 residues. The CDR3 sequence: CASRSTDTQYF. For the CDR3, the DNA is TGTGCCAGCCGGAGCACAGATACGCAGTATTTT.

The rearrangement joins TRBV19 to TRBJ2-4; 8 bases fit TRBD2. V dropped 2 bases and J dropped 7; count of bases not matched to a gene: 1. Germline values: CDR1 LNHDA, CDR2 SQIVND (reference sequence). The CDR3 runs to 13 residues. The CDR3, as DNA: TGTGCCAGTAGTATACTAGCGGGCAACATTCAGTACTTC. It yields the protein CASSILAGNIQYF.

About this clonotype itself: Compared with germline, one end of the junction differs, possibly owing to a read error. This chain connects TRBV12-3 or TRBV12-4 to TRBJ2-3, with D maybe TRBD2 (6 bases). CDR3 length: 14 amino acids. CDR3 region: CASSLGAGTDKQYF. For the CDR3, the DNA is TGTGCCAGCAGTCTTGGGGCGGGAACAGATAAGCAGTATTTT.

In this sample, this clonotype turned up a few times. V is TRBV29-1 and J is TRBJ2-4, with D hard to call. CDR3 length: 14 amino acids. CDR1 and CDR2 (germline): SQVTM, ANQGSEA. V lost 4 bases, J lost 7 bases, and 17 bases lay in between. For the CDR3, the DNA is TGCAGCGTTGGAGACAAGCGAGGTCGGAACATTCAGTACTTC. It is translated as CSVGDKRGRNIQYF.

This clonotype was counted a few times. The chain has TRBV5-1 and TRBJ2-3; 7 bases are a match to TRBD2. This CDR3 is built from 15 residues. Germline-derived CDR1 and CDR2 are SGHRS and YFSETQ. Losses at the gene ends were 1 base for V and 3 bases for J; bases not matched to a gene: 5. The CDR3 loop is CASSLKAGTTDTQYF. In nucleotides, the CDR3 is TGCGCCAGCAGCTTGAAAGCGGGGACTACAGATACGCAGTATTTT.